The 21 T cell receptor beta chains in this list originate from one sample, sequenced in a study of cytomegalovirus exposure and HLA in healthy donors. This PCR relied on a set of 60 Vbeta primers and 13 Jbeta primers. The data were produced by immunoSEQ multiplex PCR, yet TCRdb's version contains in-frame clones alone and is incomplete. The profile shows some 140,000 clones, about 83% of them singletons. The specimen sequenced was PBMCs. Receptors originate from a woman between 40 and 55 years old in good health and CMV-seronegative.

The chain carries TRBV4-1 and TRBJ1-1; 9 bases align to TRBD1. V lost 2 bases and J lost 4; bases outside the gene matches: 8. CDR1 is MGHRA and CDR2 is YSYEKL in the germline V gene. CDR3 length: 16 amino acids. In DNA, the CDR3 is TGCGCCAGCAGCCAATTCCCGACAGGGGGAGGCACTGAAGCTTTCTTT. As protein: CASSQFPTGGGTEAFF.

The J gene is TRBJ2-5, the V gene TRBV5-1, with 7 nucleotides matching TRBD2. Trimming took 1 base from V and 5 from J; bases not matched to a gene: 8. Germline V CDR1 and CDR2: SGHRS, YFSETQ. The CDR3 contains 15 residues. Written as DNA, the CDR3 is TGCGCCAGCAGCTTGACGGCTAGCGGCCAGGAGACCCAGTACTTC. It encodes CASSLTASGQETQYF.

The CDR3 region has the DNA TGTGCCATCAGTGAAGAGGAGGTGGGAAGCAATCAGCCCCAGCATTTT. It is translated as CAISEEEVGSNQPQHF. The chain employs TRBV10-3 and TRBJ1-5, with D uncertain. V shed 3 bases and J shed 1 base, with 13 bases lying between them. Germline-derived CDR1 and CDR2 are ENHRY and SYGVKD. The CDR3 extends over 16 amino acids.

The V call is TRBV11-2, the J call TRBJ1-3; D might be TRBD1 (6 bases). V was pared by 0 bases and J by 4 bases, with 10 bases between. This CDR3 region has 15 residues. Looked up from germline, CDR1 is SGHAT and CDR2 is FQNNGV. The CDR3 DNA is TGTGCCAGCAGCTTAGACCGGACAGTCGGAAACACCATATATTTT. Its translation is CASSLDRTVGNTIYF.

This chain joins TRBV5-1 and TRBJ1-1, with a weak D call TRBD1 (6 bases). CDR1 is SGHRS, CDR2 YFSETQ, per germline. V gave up 0 bases and J gave up 4 bases, with 10 bases separating them. The CDR3 has 14 amino acids. CDR3 nucleotides: TGCGCCAGCAGCTTGGGAGGGACAAGCACTGAAGCTTTCTTT. Its protein product is CASSLGGTSTEAFF.

CDR3 in amino acids: CASILSGRTPDTQYF. Written as DNA, the CDR3 is TGTGCCAGCATTCTTAGCGGGAGGACACCAGATACGCAGTATTTT. V is TRBV6-6 and J is TRBJ2-3, with 10 bases matching TRBD2. The CDR3 is 15 residues long. Germline loops: CDR1 MNHNY, CDR2 SVGAGI (reference sequence). The V segment lost 7 bases and the J segment 4 bases; nucleotides outside the gene matches: 8.

A remark on this clone: The sample contains more than one DNA sequence encoding this CDR3. This chain uses TRBV4-1 with TRBJ1-1; weak D call: TRBD1 (5 bases). The CDR3 sequence is 15 residues long. Per germline, CDR1 MGHRA and CDR2 YSYEKL. V was shortened by 1 base and J by 1 base, with 10 bases between the two germline ends. CDR3 bases: TGCGCCAGCAGCCAAGCGGGGGGTCCGAACACTGAAGCTTTCTTT. Protein product: CASSQAGGPNTEAFF.

The genes are TRBV7-8 and TRBJ1-4; TRBD1 is a possible D gene (5 bases). The V end lost 8 bases, the J end lost 0 bases, and 13 bases lay between the germline ends. Germline CDR1 SGHVS, CDR2 FQNEAQ. This CDR3 has 15 amino acids. The CDR3 protein is CASRGSGATNEKLFF. The CDR3 nucleotides are TGTGCCAGCCGGGGGTCTGGTGCAACTAATGAAAAACTGTTTTTT.

The chain has TRBV4-2 and TRBJ2-3; maybe TRBD1 (6 bases). Germline V CDR1 and CDR2: LGHNA, YNFKEQ. This CDR3 region has 17 residues. Between the trimmed V and J ends, which lost 7 bases and 4 bases, there was a span of 24 bases. The DNA for the CDR3 is TGTGCCAGCACCCTAGGGGGTGGGCGAGGTAGGGCAGATACGCAGTATTTT. Its translation: CASTLGGGRGRADTQYF.

The chain carries TRBV5-1 and TRBJ2-2; 10 bases are shared with TRBD1. Trimming removed 3 bases from V and 3 bases from J; junction bases left unmatched: 14. The CDR3 consists of 19 residues. Germline loops: CDR1 SGHRS, CDR2 YFSETQ. CDR3 residues: CASSSPSRGTGVDTGELFF. CDR3 coding DNA: TGCGCCAGCAGCTCACCCTCCCGCGGGACAGGGGTGGACACCGGGGAGCTGTTTTTT. The entire variable domain, with the rest obtained from reference TRBV5-1 and TRBJ2-2, is as follows: KAGVTQTPRYLIKTRGQQVTLSCSPISGHRSVSWYQQTPGQGLQFLFEYFSETQRNKGNFPGRFSGRQFSNSRSEMNVSTLELGDSALYLCASSSPSRGTGVDTGELFFGEGSRLTVL.

The table lists this clone with a few counts. The gene calls are TRBV30 and TRBJ1-1; 7 nucleotides line up with TRBD1. The CDR3 loop spans 13 amino acids. V was pared by 3 bases and J by 5 bases, with 6 bases of the junction left unmatched. The germline V gene encodes CDR1 GTSNPN and CDR2 SVGIG (reference sequence). The CDR3 is CAWRLPGQTEAFF. The CDR3 nucleotides are TGTGCCTGGAGACTTCCGGGACAGACTGAAGCTTTCTTT.

The rearrangement links TRBV6-5 to TRBJ2-3; D uncertain. Trimming took 4 bases from V and 0 from J, leaving 8 bases between them. The CDR3 is made up of 14 amino acids. In germline, CDR1 is MNHEY, CDR2 SVGAGI. CDR3: CASSLTPSTDTQYF. CDR3 nucleotides: TGTGCCAGCAGTTTGACTCCTAGCACAGATACGCAGTATTTT.

This chain links TRBV5-1 with TRBJ2-3; TRBD1 might be the D (6 bases). This CDR3 spans 15 amino acids. V was pared by 1 base and J by 5 bases, with 14 bases between. Germline CDR1 and CDR2: SGHRS and YFSETQ. The CDR3 nucleotides are TGCGCCAGCAGCTTGAGGGGGACCCGAGAAGATACGCAGTATTTT. This codes for CASSLRGTREDTQYF.

The chain joins TRBV4-1 to TRBJ1-2; D is uncertain. The CDR3 sequence is 14 residues long. The germline CDR1 and CDR2 sequences are MGHRA and YSYEKL. V lost 0 bases and J 4 bases, leaving 9 bases between the germline ends. As DNA, the CDR3 is TGCGCCAGCAGCCAAGAGGCGGGTTTCTATGGCTACACCTTC. It specifies CASSQEAGFYGYTF.

CDR3 region: CASSSRLAGVYYEQYF. CDR3 nucleotides: TGTGCCAGCAGCTCTAGACTAGCGGGAGTATACTACGAGCAGTACTTC. The gene calls are TRBV11-3 and TRBJ2-7, with 12 bases aligning to TRBD2. Germline CDR1 is SGHNT and CDR2 is YENEEA. This CDR3 spans 16 amino acids. The trim removed 4 bases at V and 3 bases at J, leaving 7 bases unmatched.

This sequence joins TRBV4-1 and TRBJ2-1; no clear D gene. CDR1 is MGHRA, CDR2 YSYEKL, per germline. The CDR3 covers 11 residues. V was shortened by 1 base and J by 9 bases, with 4 bases between the two germline ends. DNA of the CDR3: TGCGCCAGCAGCCAAGGTCTTGAGCAGTTCTTC. This encodes CASSQGLEQFF.

The chain is built from TRBV30 and TRBJ2-7; TRBD1 is a possible D gene (5 bases). CDR1 GTSNPN and CDR2 SVGIG come from the germline V gene (reference sequence). This CDR3 comprises 12 residues. With 3 bases removed from V and 2 bases from J, the gap between germline ends came to 8 bases. The CDR3 here is CAWRDSPYEQYF. CDR3 in DNA: TGTGCCTGGAGAGACAGCCCCTACGAGCAGTACTTC.

This chain links TRBV25-1 with TRBJ1-1, with D perhaps matching TRBD1 (5 bases). This CDR3 has 11 amino acids. V was cut by 6 bases and J by 10 bases, with 12 bases left in between. Germline V lookup: CDR1 MGHDK, CDR2 SYGVNS. The CDR3 nucleotides are TGTGCCAGCAGCGACAGAGTCGTAGCTTTCTTT. Its protein is CASSDRVVAFF.

V usage is TRBV7-6 and J usage is TRBJ1-1; the D gene is possibly TRBD1 (6 bases). Trimming shortened V by 5 bases and J by 0 bases, and 10 bases separated the two germline ends. CDR1 and CDR2 (germline): SGHVS, FNYEAQ. This CDR3 region has 14 residues. The CDR3 DNA follows: TGTGCCAGCAGCCTAGGACAGTTGAACACTGAAGCTTTCTTT. This gives the protein CASSLGQLNTEAFF.

The chain joins TRBV10-3 to TRBJ1-1; 7 positions match TRBD1. The CDR3 runs to 14 residues. Trimming removed 1 base from V and 1 base from J; junction bases left unmatched: 0. Germline-derived CDR1 and CDR2 are ENHRY and SYGVKD. The CDR3 sequence is CAISEYRGNTEAFF. Here the CDR3 DNA reads TGTGCCATCAGTGAGTACAGGGGGAACACTGAAGCTTTCTTT.

This clone showed up just once. The CDR3 reads CASSLLTGLPHEKLFF. DNA of the CDR3: TGTGCCAGCAGTTTGTTGACAGGGCTCCCTCATGAAAAACTGTTTTTT. The V and J genes are TRBV28 and TRBJ1-4; 7 bases fit TRBD1. Germline CDR1 and CDR2: MDHEN and SYDVKM. The CDR3 loop spans 16 amino acids. Trimming took 3 bases from V and 6 from J; bases not matched to a gene: 10.